This T cell receptor (beta chain) originates from a study of T cells after yellow fever vaccination. Study summary: Preparation of the low-cell-number fractions used SMART-Seq v4 Ultra Low Input.

One entry per CDR3 protein, called by TCRdb with MiXCR from the 5' RACE reads. The repertoire holds around 360,000 distinct CDR3 sequences, with around a tenth as singletons. This clonotype has more than one count but fewer than ten. Its specificity is unknown. The CDR3 is 17 amino acids. In germline, CDR1 is LNHNV, CDR2 YYDKDF (reference sequence). After removal of 0 bases from V and 2 bases from J, the junction contained 6 bases not matched to a gene. Study-wide results and limits: Primary-vaccination clones mostly resurfaced post-booster (96% CD4, approximately 87% CD8). Though it reached lower strength, the secondary response hit its peak faster, day 5 versus 15.

The source of this sequence is a man between 18 and 29 years old who received the YFV17D yellow fever vaccine. The V gene is TRBV15, the J gene TRBJ2-7; 11 bases are shared with TRBD1. Sequenced material: PBMCs, taken on the day of the first yellow fever vaccination. The CDR3 sequence is CATSRDDRTGGTYEQYF. DNA of the CDR3: TGTGCCACCAGCAGAGATGATCGGACAGGGGGCACCTACGAGCAGTACTTC.